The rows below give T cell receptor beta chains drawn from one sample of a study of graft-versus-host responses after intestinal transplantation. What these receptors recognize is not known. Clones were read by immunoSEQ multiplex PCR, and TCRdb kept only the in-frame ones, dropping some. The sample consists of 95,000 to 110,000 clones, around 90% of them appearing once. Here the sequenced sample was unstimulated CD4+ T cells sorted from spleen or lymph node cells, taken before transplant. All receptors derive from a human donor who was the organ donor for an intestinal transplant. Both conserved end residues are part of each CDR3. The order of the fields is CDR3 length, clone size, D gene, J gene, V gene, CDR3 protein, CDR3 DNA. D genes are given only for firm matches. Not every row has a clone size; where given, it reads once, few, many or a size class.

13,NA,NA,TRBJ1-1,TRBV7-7,CASSFTRNTEAFF,TGTGCCAGCAGCTTTACCAGGAACACTGAAGCTTTCTTT
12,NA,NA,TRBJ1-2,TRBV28,CASNTVNYGYTF,TGTGCCAGCAATACAGTTAACTATGGCTACACCTTC
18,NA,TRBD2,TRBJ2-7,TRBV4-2,CASSQETSGDVLTYEQYF,TGTGCCAGCAGCCAAGAGACTAGCGGGGACGTGCTCACATACGAGCAGTACTTC
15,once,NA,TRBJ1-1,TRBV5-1,CASSLVGQMNTEAFF,TGCGCCAGCAGCTTGGTAGGACAGATGAACACTGAAGCTTTCTTT
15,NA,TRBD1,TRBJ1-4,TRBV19,CASSDTGGAWEKLFF,TGTGCCAGTAGTGACACAGGGGGCGCGTGGGAAAAACTGTTTTTT
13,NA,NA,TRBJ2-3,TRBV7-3,CASSLYNPDTQYF,TGTGCCAGCAGCTTATATAACCCAGATACGCAGTATTTT
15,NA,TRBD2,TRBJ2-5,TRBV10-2,CASSQGLAGSKTQYF,TGCGCCAGCAGTCAGGGACTAGCTGGTTCGAAGACCCAGTACTTC
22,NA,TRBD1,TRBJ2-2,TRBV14,CANLQQLMSPILRTGSTGELFF,TGTGCCAACCTACAGCAGTTAATGTCCCCCATACTTAGGACAGGGTCCACCGGGGAGCTGTTTTTT
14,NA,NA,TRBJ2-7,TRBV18,CASSPIKQGYEQYF,TGTGCCAGCTCACCGATCAAACAGGGTTACGAGCAGTACTTC
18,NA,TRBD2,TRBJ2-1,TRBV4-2,CASSQVVVAGPKGNEQFF,TGTGCCAGCAGCCAAGTAGTGGTAGCGGGACCTAAGGGAAATGAGCAGTTCTTC
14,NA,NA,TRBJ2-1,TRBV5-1,CASSLGQSYNEQFF,TGCGCCAGCAGCTTGGGTCAGAGCTACAATGAGCAGTTCTTC
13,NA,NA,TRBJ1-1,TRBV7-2,CASSGQVNTEAFF,TGTGCCAGCAGCGGCCAGGTGAACACTGAAGCTTTCTTT
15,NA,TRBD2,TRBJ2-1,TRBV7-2,CASSLGTSAYNEQFF,TGTGCCAGCAGCTTAGGGACTAGCGCCTACAATGAGCAGTTCTTC
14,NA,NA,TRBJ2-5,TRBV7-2,CASSVTGGVGTQYF,TGTGCCAGCAGCGTAACAGGAGGGGTTGGGACCCAGTACTTC
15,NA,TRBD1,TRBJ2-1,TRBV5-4,CASSFPGTEINEQFF,TGTGCCAGCAGCTTTCCCGGGACAGAGATCAATGAGCAGTTCTTC
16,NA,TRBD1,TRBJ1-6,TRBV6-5,CASSLTTGGYNSPLHF,TGTGCCAGCAGTTTGACGACAGGGGGATATAATTCACCCCTCCACTTT
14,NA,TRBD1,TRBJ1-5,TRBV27,CASSRGQAGGPQHF,TGTGCCAGCAGTAGAGGACAGGCTGGTGGGCCCCAGCATTTT
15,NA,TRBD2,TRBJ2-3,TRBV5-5,CASSSASGEVDTQYF,TGTGCCAGCAGCTCGGCTAGCGGGGAGGTAGATACGCAGTATTTT
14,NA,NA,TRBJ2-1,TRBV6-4,CASSEQGYQGEQFF,TGTGCCAGCAGTGAACAGGGCTACCAAGGTGAGCAGTTCTTC
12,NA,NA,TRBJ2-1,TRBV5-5,CASSQATAEQFF,TGTGCCAGCAGCCAAGCCACGGCGGAGCAGTTCTTC
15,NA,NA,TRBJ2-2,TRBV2,CASRPRRGEAGELFF,TGTGCCAGCAGACCACGAAGGGGGGAGGCCGGGGAGCTGTTTTTT
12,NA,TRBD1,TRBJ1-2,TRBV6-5,CASATQGHGYTF,TGTGCCAGCGCAACACAGGGGCATGGCTACACCTTC
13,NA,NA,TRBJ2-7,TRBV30,CAWSPGHSYEQYF,TGTGCCTGGAGCCCGGGACACTCCTACGAGCAGTACTTC
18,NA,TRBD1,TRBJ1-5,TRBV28,CASSLGGTGGNGNQPQHF,TGTGCCAGCAGTTTGGGGGGGACAGGTGGTAATGGCAATCAGCCCCAGCATTTT
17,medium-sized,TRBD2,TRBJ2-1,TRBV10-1,CASNPGLAGRAEGEQFF,TGCGCCAGCAATCCGGGACTAGCGGGACGCGCTGAGGGCGAGCAGTTCTTC
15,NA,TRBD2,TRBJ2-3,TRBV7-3,CASSPGTTRTDTQYF,TGTGCCAGCAGCCCCGGGACTACCCGCACAGATACGCAGTATTTT
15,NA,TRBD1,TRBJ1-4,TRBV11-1,CASSFNRGTNEKLFF,TGTGCCAGCAGCTTCAACAGGGGGACTAATGAAAAACTGTTTTTT
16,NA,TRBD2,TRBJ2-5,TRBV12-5,CASGLGQGLAGETQYF,TGTGCTAGTGGTTTGGGACAGGGACTAGCGGGAGAGACCCAGTACTTC
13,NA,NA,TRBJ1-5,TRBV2,CASRDRSNQPQHF,TGTGCCAGCAGGGACAGAAGCAATCAGCCCCAGCATTTT
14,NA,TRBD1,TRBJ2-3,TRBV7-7,CASSRQGRTDTQYF,TGTGCCAGCAGTAGACAGGGGCGGACAGATACGCAGTATTTT
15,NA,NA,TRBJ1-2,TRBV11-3,CASSRPGDINYGYTF,TGTGCCAGCAGCCGACCAGGGGACATTAACTATGGCTACACCTTC
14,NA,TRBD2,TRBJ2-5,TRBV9,CASSVTSGSETQYF,TGTGCCAGCAGCGTCACTAGCGGGAGCGAGACCCAGTACTTC
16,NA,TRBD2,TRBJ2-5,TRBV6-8,CASRYRDQRGMETQYF,TGTGCCAGCAGATACCGTGACCAGCGGGGGATGGAGACCCAGTACTTC
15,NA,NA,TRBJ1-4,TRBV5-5,CASSLEPGANEKLFF,TGTGCCAGCAGCTTGGAACCAGGGGCTAATGAAAAACTGTTTTTT
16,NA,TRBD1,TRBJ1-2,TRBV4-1,CASSQVRTGSVYGYTF,TGCGCCAGCAGCCAAGTGAGGACAGGGTCGGTCTATGGCTACACCTTC
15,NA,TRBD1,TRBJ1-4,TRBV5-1,CASSGAGDSREKLFF,TGCGCCAGCAGCGGGGCCGGGGACAGTAGGGAAAAACTGTTTTTT
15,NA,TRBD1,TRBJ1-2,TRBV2,CASRRDRGNTYGYTF,TGTGCCAGCAGGAGGGACAGGGGAAATACCTATGGCTACACCTTC
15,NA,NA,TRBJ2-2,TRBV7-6,CASTGGLARAGELFF,TGTGCCAGCACAGGCGGGCTAGCTCGGGCCGGGGAGCTGTTTTTT
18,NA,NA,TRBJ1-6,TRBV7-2,CASSLGLRTARKNSPLHF,TGTGCCAGCAGCTTAGGGTTGCGGACGGCTCGGAAGAATTCACCCCTCCACTTT
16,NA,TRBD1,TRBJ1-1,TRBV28,CASSSGQGWGWTEAFF,TGTGCCAGCAGCTCCGGACAGGGGTGGGGTTGGACTGAAGCTTTCTTT
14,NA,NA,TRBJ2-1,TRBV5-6,CASSSRTVANEQFF,TGTGCCAGCAGCTCCCGGACAGTAGCGAATGAGCAGTTCTTC
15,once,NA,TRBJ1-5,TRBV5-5,CASSLEQLSNQPQHF,TGTGCCAGCAGCTTGGAACAGCTTAGCAATCAGCCCCAGCATTTT
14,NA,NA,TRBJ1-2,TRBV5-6,CASSLRSTLYGYTF,TGTGCCAGCAGCCTCCGATCGACCCTCTATGGCTACACCTTC
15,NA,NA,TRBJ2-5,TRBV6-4,CASRALGGEVETQYF,TGTGCCAGCCGGGCCCTTGGCGGGGAGGTCGAGACCCAGTACTTC
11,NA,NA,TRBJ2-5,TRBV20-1,CSARGEETQYF,TGCAGTGCTAGAGGTGAAGAGACCCAGTACTTC
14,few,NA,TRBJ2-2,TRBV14,CASSRETTTGELFF,TGTGCCAGCAGCCGCGAGACAACCACCGGGGAGCTGTTTTTT
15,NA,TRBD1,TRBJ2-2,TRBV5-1,CASSWDRASTGELFF,TGCGCCAGCAGCTGGGACAGGGCCAGCACCGGGGAGCTGTTTTTT
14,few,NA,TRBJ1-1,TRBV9,CASSVALLSTEAFF,TGTGCCAGCAGCGTAGCGCTCCTTAGCACTGAAGCTTTCTTT
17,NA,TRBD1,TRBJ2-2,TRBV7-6,CASSLRLGQGASGELFF,TGTGCCAGCAGCTTACGGTTAGGGCAGGGGGCGAGCGGGGAGCTGTTTTTT
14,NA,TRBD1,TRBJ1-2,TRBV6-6,CASRSNDRAYGYTF,TGTGCCAGCAGATCAAACGACAGGGCCTATGGCTACACCTTC
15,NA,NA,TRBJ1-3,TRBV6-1,CASSGQGRRGNTIYF,TGTGCCAGCTCAGGTCAGGGGCGTCGAGGAAACACCATATATTTT
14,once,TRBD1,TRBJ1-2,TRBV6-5,CASAQGEGWGGYTF,TGTGCCAGCGCACAGGGGGAAGGTTGGGGTGGCTACACCTTC
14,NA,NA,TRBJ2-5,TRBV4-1,CASSQAQGQETQYF,TGCGCCAGCAGCCAAGCGCAGGGACAAGAGACCCAGTACTTC
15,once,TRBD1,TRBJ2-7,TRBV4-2,CASSQKGGSGYEQYF,TGTGCCAGCAGCCAAAAAGGGGGCTCGGGCTACGAGCAGTACTTC
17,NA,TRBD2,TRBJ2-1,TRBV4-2,CASSLNPLAGGPGEQFF,TGTGCCAGCAGCCTGAATCCACTAGCGGGGGGGCCCGGTGAGCAGTTCTTC
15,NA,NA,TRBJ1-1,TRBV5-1,CASSLDPGTNTEAFF,TGCGCCAGCAGCTTGGATCCGGGAACGAACACTGAAGCTTTCTTT
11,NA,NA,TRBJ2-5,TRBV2,CASTGQETQYF,TGTGCCAGCACAGGACAAGAGACCCAGTACTTC
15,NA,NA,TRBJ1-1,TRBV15,CATSRGGTGGTEAFF,TGTGCCACCAGCAGAGGTGGGACGGGGGGAACTGAAGCTTTCTTT
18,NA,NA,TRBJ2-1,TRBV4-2,CASSRDRGLAESYNEQFF,TGTGCCAGCAGCCGGGACAGGGGACTAGCGGAATCCTACAATGAGCAGTTCTTC
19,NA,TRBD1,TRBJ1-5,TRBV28,CASSSPRGGQVSGNQPQHF,TGTGCCAGCAGTTCCCCTCGGGGGGGACAGGTGAGCGGCAATCAGCCCCAGCATTTT